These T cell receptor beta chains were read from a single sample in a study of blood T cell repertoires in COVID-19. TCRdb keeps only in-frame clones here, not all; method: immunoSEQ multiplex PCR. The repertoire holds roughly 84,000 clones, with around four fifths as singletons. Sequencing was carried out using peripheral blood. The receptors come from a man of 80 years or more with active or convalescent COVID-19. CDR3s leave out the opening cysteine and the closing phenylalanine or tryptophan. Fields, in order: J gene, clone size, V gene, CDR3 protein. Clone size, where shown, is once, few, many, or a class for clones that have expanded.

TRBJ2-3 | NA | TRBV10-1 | ASSENRGTDTQY
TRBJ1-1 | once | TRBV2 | ASFTGALGNTEAF
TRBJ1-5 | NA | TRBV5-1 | ASSLGGEHQPQH
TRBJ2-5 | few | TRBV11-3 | ASSKNRGTTETQY
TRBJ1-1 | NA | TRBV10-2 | ASSERDRGLN
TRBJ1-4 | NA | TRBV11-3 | ASSPPGVPEKLF
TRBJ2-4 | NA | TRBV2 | ASSEHRGPGIQY
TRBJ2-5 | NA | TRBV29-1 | SVEGGHTPVETQY
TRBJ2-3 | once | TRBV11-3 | ASSSGTRTDTQY
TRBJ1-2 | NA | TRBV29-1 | SVGDRVYGYT
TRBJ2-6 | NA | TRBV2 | ASSERTPGPGANVLT
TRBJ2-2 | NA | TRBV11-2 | ASSLLDSTGELF
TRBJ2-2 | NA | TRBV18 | ASSPSRPFRQENTGELF
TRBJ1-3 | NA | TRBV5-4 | ASSSQGTGNTIY
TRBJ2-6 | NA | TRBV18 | ASSQDRAGANVLT
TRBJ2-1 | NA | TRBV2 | ARGLADNEQF
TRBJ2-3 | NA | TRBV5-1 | ASSLGDSPSTDTQY
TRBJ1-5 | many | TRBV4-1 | ASSQEPGNQPQH
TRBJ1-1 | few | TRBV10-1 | ASGGTTAEAF
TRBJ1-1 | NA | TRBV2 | ASSVKYEAF
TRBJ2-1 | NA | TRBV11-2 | ASSPLLGTYNEQF
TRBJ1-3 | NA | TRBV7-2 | ASSRGTEGYTIY
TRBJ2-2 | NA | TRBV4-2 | ASSQIAGGRVVAGELF
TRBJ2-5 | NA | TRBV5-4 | ASSLGGGVETQY
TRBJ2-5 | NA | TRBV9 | ASSAGRMETQY